These 26 T cell receptor beta chains were all obtained from the same sample, sequenced in a study of blood T cell repertoires in COVID-19. Profiled with immunoSEQ multiplex PCR; TCRdb holds only in-frame clones, not every one. The sample lists approximately 300,000 clones, almost 90% seen once, with 11% in the top ten. Sequencing was carried out using peripheral blood. These TCRs come from a woman aged 30 to 39 with COVID-19, enrolled during active disease.

CDR3: CASTRGTGELFF. In nucleotides, the CDR3 is TGTGCCAGCACCAGGGGTACCGGGGAGCTGTTTTTT. The chain couples TRBV27 to TRBJ2-2, with D possibly matching TRBD1 (6 bases). This CDR3 is built from 12 residues. The germline V gene encodes CDR1 MNHEY and CDR2 SMNVEV (reference sequence). V lost 7 bases, J lost 5 bases, and 8 bases lay in between.

The V and J genes are TRBV29-1 and TRBJ2-5; tentatively, D is TRBD2 (7 bases). The germline V and J ends were trimmed by 8 bases and 5 bases, with 24 bases remaining between them. In germline, CDR1 is SQVTM, CDR2 ANQGSEA. The CDR3 has 15 amino acids. The CDR3, as DNA: TGCAGCACCCGGGGGGACAAGGGGGATTACGAGACCCAGTACTTC. It yields the protein CSTRGDKGDYETQYF. Full variable domain (outside the CDR3, taken from reference TRBV29-1 and TRBJ2-5): SAVISQKPSRDICQRGTSLTIQCQVDSQVTMMFWYRQQPGQSLTLIATANQGSEATYESGFVIDKFPISRPNLTFSTLTVSNMSPEDSSIYLCSTRGDKGDYETQYFGPGTRLLVL.

The chain carries TRBV5-1 and TRBJ2-2; 8 bases line up with TRBD1. This CDR3 contains 16 residues. With V trimmed by 4 bases and J by 6 bases, 11 bases remained unmatched. The germline CDR1 and CDR2 sequences are SGHRS and YFSETQ. The CDR3 bases are TGCGCCAGCAGCCACCAAGGAGGACAGGGTCCCGGGGAGCTGTTTTTT. Protein product: CASSHQGGQGPGELFF. Full variable domain (remainder filled in from reference TRBV5-1 and TRBJ2-2): KAGVTQTPRYLIKTRGQQVTLSCSPISGHRSVSWYQQTPGQGLQFLFEYFSETQRNKGNFPGRFSGRQFSNSRSEMNVSTLELGDSALYLCASSHQGGQGPGELFFGEGSRLTVL.

For this clone: The same CDR3 is also encoded by other DNA sequences in this sample. The V call is TRBV19, the J call TRBJ2-2, with D possibly TRBD2 on 5 matching bases. The CDR3 totals 13 residues. V dropped 2 bases and J dropped 5 bases, with 6 bases sitting between them. Germline loops: CDR1 LNHDA, CDR2 SQIVND (reference sequence). This CDR3 reads CASSIRGTGELFF. The CDR3 coding sequence is TGTGCCAGTAGTATAAGAGGGACCGGGGAGCTGTTTTTT.

The chain is built from TRBV7-6 and TRBJ1-4, with D possibly matching TRBD1 (5 bases). The CDR3 loop spans 15 amino acids. Germline V CDR1 and CDR2: SGHVS, FNYEAQ. V lost 2 bases and J lost 3, with 10 bases in between. CDR3 residues: CASSLTTAANEKLFF. The CDR3 nucleotides are TGTGCCAGCAGCTTAACGACAGCCGCTAATGAAAAACTGTTTTTT.

The rearrangement uses TRBV6-5 and TRBJ2-2; 8 bases match TRBD2. The CDR3 is made up of 13 amino acids. The V segment lost 10 bases and the J segment 7 bases; nucleotides outside the gene matches: 8. Per the germline V gene, CDR1 is MNHEY and CDR2 is SVGAGI. CDR3 sequence reads: CATRGGTSGELFF. Written as DNA, the CDR3 is TGTGCCACCCGTGGAGGGACTAGCGGGGAGCTGTTTTTT.

Note on this clone: Other DNA sequences of this sample code for an identical CDR3. The chain couples TRBV6-5 to TRBJ1-4; tentatively, D is TRBD1 (6 bases). The germline gives CDR1 MNHEY, CDR2 SVGAGI. V lost 5 bases and J lost 0, with 7 bases in between. The CDR3 contains 14 residues. CDR3 amino acids: CASSRTATNEKLFF. CDR3 in DNA: TGTGCCAGCAGTCGGACAGCAACTAATGAAAAACTGTTTTTT.

The rearrangement uses TRBV30 and TRBJ2-3; 9 nucleotides match TRBD2. Germline values: CDR1 GTSNPN, CDR2 SVGIG (reference sequence). The CDR3 has 14 amino acids. V was pared by 0 bases and J by 6 bases, with 4 bases of the junction left unmatched. In DNA form, the CDR3 reads TGTGCCTGGAGTGTAGGGCGGGAGGGGGATACGCAGTATTTT. Amino acid sequence: CAWSVGREGDTQYF.

This clone has a single count. The V call is TRBV24-1, the J call TRBJ2-7; tentatively, D is TRBD1 (5 bases). The CDR3 is 13 amino acids. Trimming stripped 12 bases from V and 0 bases from J, with 14 bases between. Germline values: CDR1 KGHDR, CDR2 SFDVKD. The DNA of the CDR3 is TGTGCCGCCGAACAGGCGCCCTCCTACGAGCAGTACTTC. Amino acid sequence: CAAEQAPSYEQYF.

V usage is TRBV19 and J usage is TRBJ2-7; 10 bases are shared with TRBD1. V trimming: 6 bases; J trimming: 0 bases; junction bases outside the gene matches: 5. In germline, CDR1 is LNHDA, CDR2 SQIVND (reference sequence). The CDR3 has 15 amino acids. The CDR3 coding sequence is TGTGCCAGTAGAGGGGACAGGGGAAGCTCCTACGAGCAGTACTTC. Amino acid sequence: CASRGDRGSSYEQYF.

V gene TRBV15 combines with J gene TRBJ2-1, with TRBD2 matching 11 bases. With 0 bases clipped from V and 6 bases from J, the junction kept 7 bases outside the gene matches. CDR3 size: 17 residues. The germline gives CDR1 LNHNV, CDR2 YYDKDF (reference sequence). The CDR3 protein is CATSRDPVSGRANEQFF. CDR3 sequence (DNA): TGTGCCACCAGCAGAGATCCGGTTAGCGGGAGGGCCAATGAGCAGTTCTTC.

V gene TRBV6-5 combines with J gene TRBJ2-7; tentatively, D is TRBD1 (6 bases). The CDR3 is made up of 14 amino acids. Germline V gives CDR1 MNHEY, CDR2 SVGAGI. Between the trimmed V and J ends, which lost 4 bases and 0 bases, there was a span of 10 bases. This chain's CDR3 is CASSFGDTSYEQYF. CDR3 in DNA: TGTGCCAGCAGTTTCGGGGACACCTCCTACGAGCAGTACTTC.

This clone was counted once. This chain links TRBV7-5 with TRBJ2-2; the table assigns TRBD2, which was not confirmed against the DNA. TRBV7-5 is classified as a pseudogene. This CDR3 contains 17 residues. CDR3 DNA: TGTGCCAGAAGCTTAGTCAAATGGCGGGAGGGAACCGGGGAGCTGTTTTTT. Protein: CARSLVKWREGTGELFF.

This chain uses TRBV6-4 with TRBJ2-5, with D possibly being TRBD2 (5 bases). CDR3 length equals 19 residues. Trimming removed 4 bases from V and 10 bases from J, with 34 bases in between. From germline, CDR1 is MRHNA and CDR2 SNTAGT. The CDR3 DNA follows: TGTGCCAGCAGTGCCCCCCCTGAAGGACTCTCTCCCTCTCTCTGTTACCAGTACTTC. This codes for CASSAPPEGLSPSLCYQYF.

The chain combines TRBV19 with TRBJ2-3; no reliable D call. Trimming removed 0 bases at V and 2 bases at J, with 6 bases between. In germline, CDR1 is LNHDA, CDR2 SQIVND (reference sequence). CDR3 length: 14 residues. CDR3 nucleotide sequence: TGTGCCAGTAGTATAGACCGAGCCACAGATACGCAGTATTTT. Translating it yields CASSIDRATDTQYF.

This clone was seen many times. The CDR3 region has the DNA TGTGCCAGCAGTCCCCCAGTCACAGATACGCAGTATTTT. It specifies CASSPPVTDTQYF. The chain recombines TRBV27 with TRBJ2-3; D not certain. Trimming removed 5 bases from V and 2 bases from J, with 8 bases in between. CDR3 length equals 13 residues. The V gene's germline CDR1 is MNHEY and CDR2 SMNVEV (reference sequence).

The V and J genes are TRBV29-1 and TRBJ1-2, with D tentatively TRBD1 (5 bases). This CDR3 is built from 15 residues. Deletions cut 3 bases from V and 4 bases from J, with 18 bases between. Germline loops: CDR1 SQVTM, CDR2 ANQGSEA. The CDR3 is CSVDVLSGRAYGYTF. The CDR3 bases are TGCAGCGTTGATGTTCTGTCAGGGAGGGCCTATGGCTACACCTTC.

The V gene is TRBV6-5, the J gene TRBJ2-7; the match to TRBD1 covers 7 bases. Germline V lookup: CDR1 MNHEY, CDR2 SVGAGI. The trim removed 4 bases at V and 1 base at J, leaving 7 bases unmatched. The CDR3 covers 15 residues. The CDR3 bases are TGTGCCAGCAGTTGGAAACGGGACAGTTCCTACGAGCAGTACTTC. Its translation: CASSWKRDSSYEQYF.

The chain has TRBV10-3 and TRBJ2-1; 7 nucleotides line up with TRBD2. Germline CDR1 is ENHRY and CDR2 is SYGVKD. This CDR3 is 13 amino acids long. V lost 6 bases to trimming and J lost 7 bases; unmatched junction nucleotides: 6. This CDR3 is CAIRGLVSNEQFF. The CDR3 region has the DNA TGTGCCATCAGAGGACTAGTTAGTAATGAGCAGTTCTTC.

The rearrangement uses TRBV7-3 and TRBJ2-3; 10 nucleotides line up with TRBD2. There are 14 residues in the CDR3. Germline lookup yields CDR1 SGHTA and CDR2 FQGTGA. V was pared by 5 bases and J by 5 bases, with 4 bases of the junction left unmatched. CDR3 protein: CASSILAGRDTQYF. As DNA, the CDR3 is TGTGCCAGCAGCATACTAGCGGGACGAGATACGCAGTATTTT.

Here the CDR3 DNA reads TGTGCCAGCAGCTTAATACTGTGGCTTGGGGGCGAGGGGACTGAAGCTTTCTTT. It yields the protein CASSLILWLGGEGTEAFF. The chain combines TRBV5-6 with TRBJ1-1; TRBD1 is a possible D gene (6 bases). Deletions cut 2 bases from V and 5 bases from J, with 25 bases between. CDR3 length equals 18 residues. Germline values: CDR1 SGHDT, CDR2 YYEEEE. Full variable domain (outside the CDR3, taken from reference TRBV5-6 and TRBJ1-1): DAGVTQSPTHLIKTRGQQVTLRCSPKSGHDTVSWYQQALGQGPQFIFQYYEEEERQRGNFPDRFSGHQFPNYSSELNVNALLLGDSALYLCASSLILWLGGEGTEAFFGQGTRLTVV.

This clone was counted a single time. V usage is TRBV10-2 and J usage is TRBJ1-5; D is unclear. The V gene's germline CDR1 is WSHSY and CDR2 SAAADI. Trimming removed 2 bases from V and 0 bases from J, with 11 bases in between. This CDR3 spans 16 amino acids. The CDR3 bases are TGCGCCAGCAGTGAGAGGTCCGGGGATAGCAATCAGCCCCAGCATTTT. Amino acid sequence: CASSERSGDSNQPQHF.

The chain links TRBV5-1 to TRBJ1-1, with 9 bases identical to TRBD1. The CDR3 extends over 13 amino acids. Germline values: CDR1 SGHRS, CDR2 YFSETQ. J lost 6 bases, V lost 5 bases, and 5 bases had no gene match. In nucleotides, the CDR3 is TGCGCCAGCAGGTGGACAGGGGAAGCTGAAGCTTTCTTT. This encodes CASRWTGEAEAFF.

This chain connects TRBV6-4 to TRBJ1-5, with 9 bases identical to TRBD1. The J call is doubtful: the DNA matches TRBJ2-3 better. This CDR3 comprises 15 residues. Germline assignment: CDR1 MRHNA and CDR2 SNTAGT. The DNA of the CDR3 is TGTGCCAGCATTACGACAGGGGGGCTAGGTCAGCCCCAGTATTTT. The encoded protein is CASITTGGLGQPQYF.

This rearrangement joins TRBV7-6 to TRBJ2-7; weak D call: TRBD2 (6 bases). The CDR3 runs to 15 residues. V lost 5 bases to trimming and J lost 2 bases, with 16 bases between them. Looked up from germline, CDR1 is SGHVS and CDR2 is FNYEAQ. CDR3 coding DNA: TGTGCCAGCAGCCCGGGCGTGGGGGGACCCTACGAGCAGTACTTC. Its protein product is CASSPGVGGPYEQYF. Together with reference TRBV7-6 and TRBJ2-7, the CDR3 gives the full variable domain: GAGVSQSPRYKVTKRGQDVALRCDPISGHVSLYWYRQALGQGPEFLTYFNYEAQQDKSGLPNDRFSAERPEGSISTLTIQRTEQRDSAMYRCASSPGVGGPYEQYFGPGTRLTVT.

V and J are TRBV4-1 and TRBJ2-3, with TRBD1 matching over 8 bases. This CDR3 spans 17 amino acids. Trimming at V came to 4 bases and at J to 3 bases, leaving 12 bases not matched to a gene. From germline, CDR1 is MGHRA and CDR2 YSYEKL. CDR3 sequence reads: CASSRPTGGVGTDTQYF. The CDR3, as DNA: TGCGCCAGCAGCCGTCCCACAGGGGGAGTAGGAACAGATACGCAGTATTTT.